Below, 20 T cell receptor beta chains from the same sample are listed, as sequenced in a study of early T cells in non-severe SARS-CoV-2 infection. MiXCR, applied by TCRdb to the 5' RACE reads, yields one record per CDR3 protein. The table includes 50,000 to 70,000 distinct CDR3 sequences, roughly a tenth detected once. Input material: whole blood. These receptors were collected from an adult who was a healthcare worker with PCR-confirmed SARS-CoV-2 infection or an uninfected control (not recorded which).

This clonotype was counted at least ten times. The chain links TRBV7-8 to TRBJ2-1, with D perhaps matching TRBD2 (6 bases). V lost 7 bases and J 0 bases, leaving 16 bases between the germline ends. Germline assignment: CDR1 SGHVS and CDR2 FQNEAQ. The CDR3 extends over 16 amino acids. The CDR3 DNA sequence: TGTGCCAGCAACGTAATAGCGGAGAGCTCCTACAATGAGCAGTTCTTC. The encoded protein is CASNVIAESSYNEQFF. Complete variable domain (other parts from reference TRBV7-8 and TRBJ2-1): GAGVSQSPRYKVAKRGQDVALRCDPISGHVSLFWYQQALGQGPEFLTYFQNEAQLDKSGLPSDRFFAERPEGSVSTLKIQRTQQEDSAVYLCASNVIAESSYNEQFFGPGTRLTVL.

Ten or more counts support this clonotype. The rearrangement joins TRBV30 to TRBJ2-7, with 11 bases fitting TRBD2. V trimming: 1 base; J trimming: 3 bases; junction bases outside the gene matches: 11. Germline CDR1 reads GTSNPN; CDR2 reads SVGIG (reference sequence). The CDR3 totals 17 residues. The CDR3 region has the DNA TGTGCCTGGAGTGCTTCCCTAGCGGGAGGCCTTATCTACGAGCAGTACTTC. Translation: CAWSASLAGGLIYEQYF. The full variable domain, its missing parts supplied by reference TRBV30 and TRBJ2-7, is SQTIHQWPATLVQPVGSPLSLECTVEGTSNPNLYWYRQAAGRGLQLLFYSVGIGQISSEVPQNLSASRPQDRQFILSSKKLLLSDSGFYLCAWSASLAGGLIYEQYFGPGTRLTVT.

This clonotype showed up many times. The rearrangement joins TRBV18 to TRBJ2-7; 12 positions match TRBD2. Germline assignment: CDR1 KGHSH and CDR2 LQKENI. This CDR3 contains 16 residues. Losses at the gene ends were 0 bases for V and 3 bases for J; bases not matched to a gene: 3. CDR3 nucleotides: TGTGCCAGCTCACCACCCCCTAGCGGGAGGGGCTACGAGCAGTACTTC. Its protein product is CASSPPPSGRGYEQYF.

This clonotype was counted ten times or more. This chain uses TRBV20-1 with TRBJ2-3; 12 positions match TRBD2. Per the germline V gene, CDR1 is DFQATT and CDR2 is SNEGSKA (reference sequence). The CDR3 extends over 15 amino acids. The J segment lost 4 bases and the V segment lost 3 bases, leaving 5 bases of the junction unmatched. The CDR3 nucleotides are TGCAGTGCTAGGGCTAGCGGGAGGGCCGCAGATACGCAGTATTTT. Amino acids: CSARASGRAADTQYF.

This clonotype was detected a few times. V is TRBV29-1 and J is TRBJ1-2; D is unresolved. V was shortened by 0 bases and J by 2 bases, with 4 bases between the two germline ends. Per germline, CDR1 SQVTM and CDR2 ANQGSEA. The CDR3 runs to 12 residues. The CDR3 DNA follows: TGCAGCGTTGAAGAGGGCAACTATGGCTACACCTTC. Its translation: CSVEEGNYGYTF.

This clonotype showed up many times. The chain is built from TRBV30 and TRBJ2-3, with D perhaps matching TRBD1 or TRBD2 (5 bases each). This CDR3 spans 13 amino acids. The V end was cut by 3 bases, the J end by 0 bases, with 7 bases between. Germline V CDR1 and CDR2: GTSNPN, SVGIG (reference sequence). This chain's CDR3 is CAWSRDSTDTQYF. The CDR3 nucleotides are TGTGCCTGGAGCCGGGACAGCACAGATACGCAGTATTTT. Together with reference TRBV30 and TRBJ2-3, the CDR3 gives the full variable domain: SQTIHQWPATLVQPVGSPLSLECTVEGTSNPNLYWYRQAAGRGLQLLFYSVGIGQISSEVPQNLSASRPQDRQFILSSKKLLLSDSGFYLCAWSRDSTDTQYFGPGTRLTVL.

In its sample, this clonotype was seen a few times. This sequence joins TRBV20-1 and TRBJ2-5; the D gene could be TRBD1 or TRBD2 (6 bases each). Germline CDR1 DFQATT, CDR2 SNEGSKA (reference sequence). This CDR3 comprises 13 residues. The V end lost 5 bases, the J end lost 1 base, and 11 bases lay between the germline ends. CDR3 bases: TGCAGTGCTTTATCGGGGGCCCAAGAGACCCAGTACTTC. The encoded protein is CSALSGAQETQYF.

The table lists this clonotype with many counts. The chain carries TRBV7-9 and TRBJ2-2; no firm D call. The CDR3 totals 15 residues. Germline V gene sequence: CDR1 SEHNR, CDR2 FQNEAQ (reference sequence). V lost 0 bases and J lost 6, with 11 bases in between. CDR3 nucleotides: TGTGCCAGCAGCTTAGCCTCCATAGGATCCGGGGAGCTGTTTTTT. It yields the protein CASSLASIGSGELFF.

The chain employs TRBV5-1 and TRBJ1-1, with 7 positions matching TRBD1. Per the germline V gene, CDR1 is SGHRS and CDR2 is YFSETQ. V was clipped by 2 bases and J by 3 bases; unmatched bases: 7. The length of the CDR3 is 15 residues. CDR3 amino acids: CASSFNRGRDTEAFF. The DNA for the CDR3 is TGCGCCAGCAGCTTTAACAGGGGAAGGGACACTGAAGCTTTCTTT.

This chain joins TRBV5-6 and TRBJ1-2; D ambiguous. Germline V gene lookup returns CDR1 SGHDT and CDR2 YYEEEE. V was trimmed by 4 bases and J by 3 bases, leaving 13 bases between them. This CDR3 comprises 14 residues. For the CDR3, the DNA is TGTGCCAGCAGCGGAATGACGGATGACTATGGCTACACCTTC. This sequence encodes CASSGMTDDYGYTF.

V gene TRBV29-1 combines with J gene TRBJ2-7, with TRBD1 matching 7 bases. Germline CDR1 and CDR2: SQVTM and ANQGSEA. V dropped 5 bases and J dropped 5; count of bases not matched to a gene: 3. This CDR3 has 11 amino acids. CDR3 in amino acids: CSVNRGHEQYF. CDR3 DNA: TGCAGCGTTAACAGGGGACACGAGCAGTACTTC.

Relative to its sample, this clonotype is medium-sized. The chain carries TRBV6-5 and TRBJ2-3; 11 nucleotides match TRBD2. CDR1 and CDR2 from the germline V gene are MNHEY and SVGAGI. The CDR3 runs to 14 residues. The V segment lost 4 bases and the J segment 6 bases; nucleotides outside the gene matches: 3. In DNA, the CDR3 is TGTGCCAGCAGTTTAGGACTAGCGGGCGATACGCAGTATTTT. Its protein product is CASSLGLAGDTQYF.

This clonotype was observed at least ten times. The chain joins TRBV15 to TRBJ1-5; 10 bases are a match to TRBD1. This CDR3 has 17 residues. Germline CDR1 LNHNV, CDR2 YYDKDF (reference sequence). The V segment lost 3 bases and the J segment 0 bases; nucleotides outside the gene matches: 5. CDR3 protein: CATSSLDRGDSNQPQHF. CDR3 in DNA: TGTGCCACCAGCAGCTTGGACAGGGGGGATAGCAATCAGCCCCAGCATTTT.

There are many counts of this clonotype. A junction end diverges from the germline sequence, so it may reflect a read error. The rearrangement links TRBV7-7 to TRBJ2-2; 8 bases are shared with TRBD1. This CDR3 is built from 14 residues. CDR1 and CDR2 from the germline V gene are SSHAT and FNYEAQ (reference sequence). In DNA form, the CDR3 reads TGTGCTAGCAGCCGACAGACAGGGGAGGGGGAGCTGTTTTTT. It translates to CASSRQTGEGELFF.

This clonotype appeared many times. CDR3 residues: CAISSTSGRAGEQFF. The CDR3 DNA follows: TGTGCCATCAGCTCAACTAGCGGGAGGGCCGGTGAGCAGTTCTTC. J is TRBJ2-1 and V is TRBV10-3; TRBD2 aligns across 13 bases. The CDR3 spans 15 residues. Germline V gene sequence: CDR1 ENHRY, CDR2 SYGVKD. With 6 bases clipped from V and 9 bases from J, the junction kept 8 bases outside the gene matches.

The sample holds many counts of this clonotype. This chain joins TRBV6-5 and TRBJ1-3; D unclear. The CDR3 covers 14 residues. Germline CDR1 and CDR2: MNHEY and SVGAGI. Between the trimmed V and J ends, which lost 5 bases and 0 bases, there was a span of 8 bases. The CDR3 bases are TGTGCCAGCAGTACGCACCTCTCTGGAAACACCATATATTTT. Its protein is CASSTHLSGNTIYF.

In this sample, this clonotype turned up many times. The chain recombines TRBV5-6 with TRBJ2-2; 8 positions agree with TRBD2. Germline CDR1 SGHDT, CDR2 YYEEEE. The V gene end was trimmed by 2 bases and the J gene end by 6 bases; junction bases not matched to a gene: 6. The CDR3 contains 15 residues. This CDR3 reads CASSLGLAGAGELFF. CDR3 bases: TGTGCCAGCAGCTTAGGGCTAGCGGGCGCCGGGGAGCTGTTTTTT.

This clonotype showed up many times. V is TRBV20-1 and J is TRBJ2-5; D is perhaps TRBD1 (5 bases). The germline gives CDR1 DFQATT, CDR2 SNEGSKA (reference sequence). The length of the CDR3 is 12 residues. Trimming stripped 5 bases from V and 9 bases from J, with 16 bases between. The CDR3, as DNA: TGCAGTGCTTCGCCCACAGGCGAGGCCCAGTACTTC. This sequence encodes CSASPTGEAQYF.

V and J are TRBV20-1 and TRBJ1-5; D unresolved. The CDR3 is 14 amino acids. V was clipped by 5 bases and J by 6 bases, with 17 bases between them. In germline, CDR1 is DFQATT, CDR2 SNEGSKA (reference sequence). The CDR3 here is CSALLGWSGQPQHF. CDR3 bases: TGCAGTGCTCTCTTGGGCTGGAGCGGTCAGCCCCAGCATTTT.

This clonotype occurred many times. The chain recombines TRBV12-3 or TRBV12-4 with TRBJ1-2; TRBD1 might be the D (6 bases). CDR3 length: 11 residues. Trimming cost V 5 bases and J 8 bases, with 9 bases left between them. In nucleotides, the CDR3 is TGTGCCAGCAGTCCTGGGACAGGCTACACCTTC. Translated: CASSPGTGYTF.